These 22 T cell receptor beta chains came from one sample sequenced in a study of CD8 T cells in ankylosing spondylitis. Regarding the study as a whole: Blood from ankylosing spondylitis patients appeared to carry a characteristic roughly 8-variant TCR beta motif.

Antigen specificity for these receptors is unknown. A single record per CDR3 protein comes from TCRdb applying MiXCR to the 5' RACE reads. The sample comprises 800,000 to 900,000 distinct CDR3 sequences, about an eighth of which are singletons, and about 0.5% rests with the top ten. The sequencing sample was made of blood, either unsorted or a sorted T cell fraction (not recorded which). The receptors come from a male donor with ankylosing spondylitis.

This clonotype has only a few counts. The chain recombines TRBV6-5 with TRBJ1-1; D possibly corresponds to TRBD1 (6 bases). Per the germline V gene, CDR1 is MNHEY and CDR2 is SVGAGI. Trimming stripped 1 base from V and 8 bases from J, with 11 bases between. The CDR3 extends over 13 amino acids. CDR3 nucleotide sequence: TGTGCCAGCAGTTACTGGACCAGGGGCGAAGCTTTCTTT. This translates into CASSYWTRGEAFF.

CDR3 protein: CASSRETGTGIDTQYF. The CDR3 DNA sequence: TGTGCCAGCAGCCGAGAAACCGGGACAGGGATAGATACGCAGTATTTT. The chain recombines TRBV6-1 with TRBJ2-3; TRBD1 matches 9 bases. Germline V gene data show CDR1 as MNHNS and CDR2 as SASEGT. The V and J ends lost 6 bases and 5 bases, in that order; junction bases with no gene match: 12. The CDR3 sequence is 16 residues long.

The chain links TRBV3-1 to TRBJ1-1; 9 nucleotides agree with TRBD1. CDR1 and CDR2 from the germline V gene are LGHDT and YNNKEL (reference sequence). CDR3 length equals 14 residues. V dropped 4 bases and J dropped 6; count of bases not matched to a gene: 6. In DNA form, the CDR3 reads TGTGCCAGCAGCCCATGGACAGGGGCTCCTGAAGCTTTCTTT. This codes for CASSPWTGAPEAFF.

This clonotype was seen a few times. The rearrangement joins TRBV10-1 to TRBJ2-2; no firm D call. Germline loops: CDR1 WNHNN, CDR2 SYGVQD (reference sequence). V was trimmed by 3 bases and J by 5 bases, leaving 7 bases between them. This CDR3 is built from 13 residues. The DNA of the CDR3 is TGCGCCAGCAGTGAAAGAGAGACCGGGGAGCTGTTTTTT. It encodes CASSERETGELFF.

This clonotype was seen a few times. The chain employs TRBV20-1 and TRBJ1-5; TRBD1 agrees at 9 bases. From germline, CDR1 is DFQATT and CDR2 SNEGSKA (reference sequence). V gave up 2 bases and J gave up 5 bases; unmatched junction bases: 10. The CDR3 length is 16 residues. The CDR3 region has the DNA TGCAGTGCTAGAAGGTGGGACAGGGCAGACGATCAGCCCCAGCATTTT. Its protein product is CSARRWDRADDQPQHF.

V and J are TRBV7-3 and TRBJ2-2; D not certain. Trimming cost V 6 bases and J 6 bases, with 8 bases left between them. The germline V gene has CDR1 SGHTA and CDR2 FQGTGA. CDR3 length equals 12 residues. Here the CDR3 reads CASSYDPGELFF. CDR3 DNA: TGTGCCAGCAGTTACGACCCCGGGGAGCTGTTTTTT.

CDR3 nucleotide sequence: TGCGCCAGCAGCCGAACCGGGACTAGCGGGAGGTACTCCTACAATGAGCAGTTCTTC. Protein sequence: CASSRTGTSGRYSYNEQFF. The rearrangement links TRBV5-1 to TRBJ2-1; TRBD2 matches at 15 bases. This CDR3 comprises 19 residues. V shed 4 bases and J 0 bases; nucleotides not matched to a gene: 8. Germline lookup yields CDR1 SGHRS and CDR2 YFSETQ. Full variable domain (outside the CDR3, taken from reference TRBV5-1 and TRBJ2-1): KAGVTQTPRYLIKTRGQQVTLSCSPISGHRSVSWYQQTPGQGLQFLFEYFSETQRNKGNFPGRFSGRQFSNSRSEMNVSTLELGDSALYLCASSRTGTSGRYSYNEQFFGPGTRLTVL.

This clonotype was seen repeatedly, ten times or more. This sequence joins TRBV12-3 or TRBV12-4 and TRBJ2-7; maybe TRBD1 (5 bases). The CDR3 consists of 14 residues. Trimming took off 3 bases at V and 1 base at J, with 10 bases between the two ends. The CDR3, as DNA: TGTGCCAGCAGTTTCCCAGGGCTATCCTACGAGCAGTACTTC. Its translation is CASSFPGLSYEQYF.

This chain links TRBV7-9 with TRBJ1-2; 8 bases agree with TRBD1. J was trimmed by 2 bases and V by 5 bases; bases with no gene match: 4. Per germline, CDR1 SEHNR and CDR2 FQNEAQ (reference sequence). The CDR3 has 14 residues. CDR3 sequence: CASSPWTGNYGYTF. The CDR3 DNA is TGTGCCAGCAGCCCGTGGACAGGGAACTATGGCTACACCTTC.

The rearrangement links TRBV6-1 to TRBJ1-4, with TRBD1 as a possible D gene (5 bases). The CDR3 runs to 14 residues. Trimming shortened V by 6 bases and J by 8 bases, and 16 bases separated the two germline ends. CDR1 and CDR2 (germline): MNHNS, SASEGT. This CDR3 is CASSPGTRKEKLFF. The CDR3 nucleotides read TGTGCCAGCAGCCCCGGGACGAGGAAAGAAAAACTGTTTTTT.

This chain connects TRBV11-2 to TRBJ1-4, with D hard to call. The CDR3 consists of 11 residues. Trimming took 3 bases from V and 6 from J, leaving 2 bases between them. Germline CDR1 and CDR2: SGHAT and FQNNGV. The CDR3 protein is CASSFHEKLFF. The CDR3 bases are TGTGCCAGCAGCTTCCATGAAAAACTGTTTTTT.

This clonotype turned up a few times. The chain combines TRBV7-2 with TRBJ1-1; D is undetermined. Germline V gives CDR1 SGHTA, CDR2 FQGNSA. V lost 8 bases to trimming and J lost 0 bases, with 16 bases between them. This CDR3 contains 15 residues. CDR3: CASADQGFMNTEAFF. CDR3 nucleotides: TGTGCCAGCGCGGACCAAGGGTTTATGAACACTGAAGCTTTCTTT.

The chain employs TRBV24-1 and TRBJ2-5, with 10 bases fitting TRBD2. V shed 1 base and J 4 bases; nucleotides not matched to a gene: 5. Germline-derived CDR1 and CDR2 are KGHDR and SFDVKD. The CDR3 contains 16 residues. CDR3 protein: CATSDFRLAGAETQYF. CDR3 nucleotides: TGTGCCACCAGTGATTTCCGGCTAGCGGGAGCAGAGACCCAGTACTTC.

This clonotype was recorded at least ten times. The chain recombines TRBV20-1 with TRBJ2-3, with D maybe TRBD2 (6 bases). The CDR3 covers 13 residues. V was pared by 3 bases and J by 11 bases, with 18 bases between. Germline lookup yields CDR1 DFQATT and CDR2 SNEGSKA (reference sequence). This CDR3 reads CSASLRTTDGQYF. CDR3 DNA: TGCAGTGCTAGTCTTAGGACTACAGATGGGCAGTATTTT.

The chain joins TRBV9 to TRBJ1-3; D is undetermined. The CDR3 has 15 amino acids. Germline CDR1 and CDR2: SGDLS and YYNGEE. V gave up 0 bases and J gave up 2 bases, with 9 bases separating them. The CDR3 here is CASSVGTLAGNTIYF. CDR3 bases: TGTGCCAGCAGCGTAGGGACTCTTGCTGGAAACACCATATATTTT.

V and J are TRBV12-3 or TRBV12-4 and TRBJ1-2, with TRBD1 as a possible D gene (5 bases). Trimming removed 2 bases from V and 2 bases from J, with 9 bases in between. The CDR3 spans 14 residues. CDR3 in DNA: TGTGCCAGCAGTTTAAATCGGGGGAACTATGGCTACACCTTC. Translation: CASSLNRGNYGYTF.

In this sample, this clonotype turned up many times. The chain joins TRBV5-1 to TRBJ2-3, with 8 bases aligning to TRBD2. The CDR3 is 16 residues long. Germline CDR1 and CDR2: SGHRS and YFSETQ. With V trimmed by 3 bases and J by 5 bases, 11 bases remained unmatched. CDR3 bases: TGCGCCAGCAGCTCTACAGCGGGGGCCGCTGGAGATACGCAGTATTTT. This codes for CASSSTAGAAGDTQYF.

V is TRBV20-1 and J is TRBJ2-1; TRBD2 aligns across 11 bases. The CDR3 extends over 16 amino acids. Trimming at V came to 6 bases and at J to 5 bases, leaving 12 bases not matched to a gene. Germline V gene sequence: CDR1 DFQATT, CDR2 SNEGSKA (reference sequence). CDR3 sequence (DNA): TGCAGTGCGAGGGATCCTAGCGGGAGGACCAACAATGAGCAGTTCTTC. Translated: CSARDPSGRTNNEQFF.

V usage is TRBV29-1 and J usage is TRBJ1-2, with D unresolved. Germline assignment: CDR1 SQVTM and CDR2 ANQGSEA. V was shortened by 3 bases and J by 0 bases, with 5 bases between the two germline ends. This CDR3 has 12 residues. The CDR3 loop is CSVEAANYGYTF. DNA of the CDR3: TGCAGCGTTGAGGCGGCTAACTATGGCTACACCTTC. The variable domain in full, completed from reference TRBV29-1 and TRBJ1-2, reads SAVISQKPSRDICQRGTSLTIQCQVDSQVTMMFWYRQQPGQSLTLIATANQGSEATYESGFVIDKFPISRPNLTFSTLTVSNMSPEDSSIYLCSVEAANYGYTFGSGTRLTVV.

The CDR3 is CSNRPHRDREETQYF. CDR3 nucleotides: TGCAGTAACCGCCCCCACCGCGACAGGGAGGAGACCCAGTACTTC. The chain links TRBV20-1 to TRBJ2-5; 7 bases are a match to TRBD1. The V segment lost 8 bases and the J segment 5 bases; nucleotides outside the gene matches: 17. This CDR3 is built from 15 residues. The germline V gene has CDR1 DFQATT and CDR2 SNEGSKA (reference sequence).

This clonotype was picked up a small number of times. This chain links TRBV2 with TRBJ2-1, with unresolved D. The CDR3 is made up of 12 amino acids. Germline assignment: CDR1 SNHLY and CDR2 FYNNEI. Trimming shortened V by 6 bases and J by 9 bases, and 12 bases separated the two germline ends. The DNA of the CDR3 is TGTGCCAGCAGACTCTCGACCGGTGAGCAGTTCTTC. This sequence encodes CASRLSTGEQFF.

This clonotype was observed a handful of times. V and J are TRBV5-1 and TRBJ1-6; D may be TRBD1 (5 bases). This CDR3 has 13 residues. Trimming took off 2 bases at V and 9 bases at J, with 9 bases between the two ends. Germline V gene sequence: CDR1 SGHRS, CDR2 YFSETQ. CDR3 sequence: CASSFREFSPLHF. In DNA, the CDR3 is TGCGCCAGCAGCTTCAGGGAATTTTCACCCCTCCACTTT.